The source of this TCR beta chain is a study of blood T cell repertoires in COVID-19. Looking at the study overall: The United States, Italy and Spain provided the acute and convalescent COVID-19 samples. T cells, B-cell-depleted T cells, or PBMCs supplied cDNA or gDNA.

The assay was immunoSEQ multiplex PCR, and TCRdb's table has in-frame clones only and misses some. The sample shows nearly 25,000 clones, 75% to 85% of them seen only once. The CDR3 loop spans 15 amino acids. The trim removed 5 bases at V and 1 base at J, leaving 4 bases unmatched. Germline CDR1 SGHVS, CDR2 FNYEAQ. This receptor was identified in a human donor in a cohort sampled during active COVID-19. The source material was peripheral blood. V usage is TRBV7-6 and J usage is TRBJ1-4, with 7 bases aligning to TRBD1. CDR3 sequence (DNA): TGTGCCAGCAGCCAGACAGGGATAACTAATGAAAAACTGTTTTTT. Amino acids: CASSQTGITNEKLFF.